This T cell receptor beta chain was sequenced in a study of cytomegalovirus exposure and HLA in healthy donors. Study in general: An earlier analysis found around 100 million unique TCR beta sequences from approximately 170 million T cells. Membership in the Caucasian-associated ancestry cluster was found for 81% of 300 to 400 genotyped donors. Study-wide results and limits: Per a prior analysis, the majority of TCR beta V segments were productive roughly 87% or roughly 30% of the time.

CDR3 length: 13 amino acids. Trimming took off 7 bases at V and 0 bases at J, with 10 bases between the two ends. Germline assignment: CDR1 MNHNY and CDR2 SVGAGI (reference sequence). To note about this clone: Its antigen is unknown.

13 Jbeta primers and 60 Vbeta primers were used for the PCR. Data came from immunoSEQ multiplex PCR; TCRdb stores just in-frame clones and leaves some out. The data contain some 190,000 clones, around a tenth of them seen just once; the ten biggest clones take up 1% to 1.5%. This receptor was taken from a woman aged 25 to 39 in good health and CMV-seropositive. The rearrangement links TRBV6-6 to TRBJ2-7; TRBD2 might be the D (6 bases). The sample comprised PBMCs. The CDR3 sequence: CASTMGGSYEQYF. The CDR3 DNA reads TGTGCCAGCACCATGGGGGGCTCCTACGAGCAGTACTTC.